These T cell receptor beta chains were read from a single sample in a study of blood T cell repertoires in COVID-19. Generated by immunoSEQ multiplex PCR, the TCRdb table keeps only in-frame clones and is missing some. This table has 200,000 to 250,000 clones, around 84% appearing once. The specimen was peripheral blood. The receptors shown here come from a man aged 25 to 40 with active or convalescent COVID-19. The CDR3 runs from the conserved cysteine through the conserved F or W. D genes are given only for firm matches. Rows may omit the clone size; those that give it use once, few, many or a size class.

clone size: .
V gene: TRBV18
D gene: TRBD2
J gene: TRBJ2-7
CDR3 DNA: TGTGCCAGCTCACACCCGGGACTAGCGAATTACGAGCAGTACTTC
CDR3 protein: CASSHPGLANYEQYF

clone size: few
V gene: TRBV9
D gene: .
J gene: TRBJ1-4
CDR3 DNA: TGTGCCAGCAGCGTAGGGGGGGAAGGGGTTGAAAAACTGTTTTTT
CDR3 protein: CASSVGGEGVEKLFF

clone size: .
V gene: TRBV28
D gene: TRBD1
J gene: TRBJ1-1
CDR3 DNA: TGTGCCAGCAGTTTGGCCGGGACAGGCCAAACTTTCTTT
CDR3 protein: CASSLAGTGQTFF

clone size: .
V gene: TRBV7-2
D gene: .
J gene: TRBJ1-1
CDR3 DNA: TGTGCCAGCAGCCAAACGGCGGCGGGCACTGAAGCTTTCTTT
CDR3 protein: CASSQTAAGTEAFF

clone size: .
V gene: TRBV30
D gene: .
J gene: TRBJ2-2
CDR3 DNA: TGTGCCTGTACTACCGGGACACCTAACACCGGGGAGCTGTTTTTT
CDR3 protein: CACTTGTPNTGELFF

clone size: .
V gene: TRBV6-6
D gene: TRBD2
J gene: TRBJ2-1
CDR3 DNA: TGTGCCAGCAGCCCCCTCGACTCGGCGGGAGGCAATGAGCAGTTCTTC
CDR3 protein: CASSPLDSAGGNEQFF

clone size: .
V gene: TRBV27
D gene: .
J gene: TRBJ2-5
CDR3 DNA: TGTGCCAGCGCCCTAGGGGGGGGAGAGACCCAGTACTTC
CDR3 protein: CASALGGGETQYF

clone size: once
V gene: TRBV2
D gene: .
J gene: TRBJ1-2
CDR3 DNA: TGTGCCAGCAGCAAAGAGGGTCAGTTTCATGGCTACACCTTC
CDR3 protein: CASSKEGQFHGYTF

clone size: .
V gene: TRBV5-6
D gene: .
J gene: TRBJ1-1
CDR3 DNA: TGTGCCAGCAGCTTGGCCCCTGGGAGGAACACTGAAGCTTTCTTT
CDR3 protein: CASSLAPGRNTEAFF

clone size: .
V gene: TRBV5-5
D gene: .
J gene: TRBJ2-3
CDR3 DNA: TGTGCCAGCAGCCAAGGGGGCACAGATACGCAGTATTTT
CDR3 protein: CASSQGGTDTQYF

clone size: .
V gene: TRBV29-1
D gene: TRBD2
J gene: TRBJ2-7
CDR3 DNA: TGCAGCGTTGGCGGGTCGGGGGGGGAGCAGTACTTC
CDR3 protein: CSVGGSGGEQYF

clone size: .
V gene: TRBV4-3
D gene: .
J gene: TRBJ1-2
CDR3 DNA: TGCGCCAGCAGCCAAGATCAGGGCAAAGACAGAGATGGCTACACCTTC
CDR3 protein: CASSQDQGKDRDGYTF

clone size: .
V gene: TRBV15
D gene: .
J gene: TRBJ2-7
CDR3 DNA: TGTGCCACCACGGAAGGGGGAGTGAACGAGCAGTACTTC
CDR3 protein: CATTEGGVNEQYF

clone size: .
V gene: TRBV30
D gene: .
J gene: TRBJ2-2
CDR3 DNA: TGTGCCTGGAGGCTGGACAGTACCACCGGGGAGCTGTTTTTT
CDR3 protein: CAWRLDSTTGELFF

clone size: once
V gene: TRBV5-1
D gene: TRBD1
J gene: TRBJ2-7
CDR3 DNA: TGCGCCAGCAGCTTGGTGACAGGGTACGAGCAGTACTTC
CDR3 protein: CASSLVTGYEQYF

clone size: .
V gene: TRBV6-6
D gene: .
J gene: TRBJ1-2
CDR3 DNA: TGTGCCAGCAGTTACTCGTCCGGGGGGCTGAATGGCTACACCTTC
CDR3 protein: CASSYSSGGLNGYTF

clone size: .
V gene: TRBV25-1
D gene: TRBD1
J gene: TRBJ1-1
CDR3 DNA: TGTGCCAGCAGTGAATCGGGGCAGGGGGTTTCTGAAGCTTTCTTT
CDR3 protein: CASSESGQGVSEAFF

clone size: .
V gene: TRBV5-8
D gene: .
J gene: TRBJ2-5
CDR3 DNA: TGTGCCAGCAGCGGGGGGGGCCTTGGCTTCCGTATTATACAAGAGACCCAGTACTTC
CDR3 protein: CASSGGGLGFRIIQETQYF

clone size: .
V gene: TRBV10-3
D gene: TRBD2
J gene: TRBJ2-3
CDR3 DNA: TGTGCCATCAGTTCGGGACTAGCGGAAACAGATACGCAGTATTTT
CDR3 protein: CAISSGLAETDTQYF

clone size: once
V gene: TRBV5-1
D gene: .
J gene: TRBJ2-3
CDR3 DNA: TGCGCCAGCAGCTTTGGGCCTAGCACAGATACGCAGTATTTT
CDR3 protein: CASSFGPSTDTQYF

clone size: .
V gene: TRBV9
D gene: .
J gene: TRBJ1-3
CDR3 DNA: TGTGCCAGCAGCGTAGTGGCCTCTGGAAACACCATATATTTT
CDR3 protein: CASSVVASGNTIYF

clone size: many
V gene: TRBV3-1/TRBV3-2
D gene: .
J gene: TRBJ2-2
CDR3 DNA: TGTGCCAGCAGACTAGCCGAGACCGGGGAGCTGTTTTTT
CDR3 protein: CASRLAETGELFF

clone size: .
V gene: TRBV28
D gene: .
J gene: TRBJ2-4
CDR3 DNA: TGTGCCAGCAGCTCTGCAGGGGATGTGCAGTACATTCAGTACTTC
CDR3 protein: CASSSAGDVQYIQYF

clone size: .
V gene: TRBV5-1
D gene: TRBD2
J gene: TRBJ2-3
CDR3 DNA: TGCGCCAGCAGCTTGGAGGTAGCGGGGGGCACAGATACGCAGTATTTT
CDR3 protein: CASSLEVAGGTDTQYF

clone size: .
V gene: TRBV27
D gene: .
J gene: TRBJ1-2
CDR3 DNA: TGTGCCAGCAGTTCCCTTTCCTATTCCGGGAACTATGGCTACACCTTC
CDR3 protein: CASSSLSYSGNYGYTF

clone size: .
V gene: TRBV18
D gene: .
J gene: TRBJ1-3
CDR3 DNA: TGTGCCAGCTCACCAGGGGGGAACTCTGGAAACACCATATATTTT
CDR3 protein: CASSPGGNSGNTIYF

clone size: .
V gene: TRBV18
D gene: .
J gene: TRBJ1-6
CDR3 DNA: TGTGCCAGCTCACCACCGCGGGAGGGTCGGCATAATTCACCCCTCCACTTT
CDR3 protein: CASSPPREGRHNSPLHF

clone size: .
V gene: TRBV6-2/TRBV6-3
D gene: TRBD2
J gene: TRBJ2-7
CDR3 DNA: TGTGCCAGCAGTTACGGGACTAGTGGTATTTTAGACGAGCAGTACTTC
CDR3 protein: CASSYGTSGILDEQYF

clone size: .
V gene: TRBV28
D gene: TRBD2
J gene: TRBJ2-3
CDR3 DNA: TGTGCCAGCTTCCCCAGCGGGAGTCGCGCAGATACGCAGTATTTT
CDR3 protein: CASFPSGSRADTQYF

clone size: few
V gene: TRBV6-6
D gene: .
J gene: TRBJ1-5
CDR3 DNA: TGTGCCAGCAGTCCCAGTCCAAATCAGCCCCAGCATTTT
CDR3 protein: CASSPSPNQPQHF

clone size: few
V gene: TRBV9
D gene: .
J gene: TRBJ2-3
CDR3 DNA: TGTGCCAGCAGCGAATGGACTGGAGATAGCACAGATACGCAGTATTTT
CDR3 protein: CASSEWTGDSTDTQYF

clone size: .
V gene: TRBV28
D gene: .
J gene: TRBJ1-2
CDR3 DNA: TGTGCCAGCAGACAGACAGGATTCTATGGCTACACCTTC
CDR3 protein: CASRQTGFYGYTF

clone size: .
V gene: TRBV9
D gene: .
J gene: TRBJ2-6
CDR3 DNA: TGTGCCAGCATTACGGGTCCTTCGGCTGGGGCCAACGTCCTGACTTTC
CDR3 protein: CASITGPSAGANVLTF

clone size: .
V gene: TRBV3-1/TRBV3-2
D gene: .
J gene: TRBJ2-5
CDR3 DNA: TGTGCCAGCAGCCCTCCGTCCAGCGGCCGACGAGAGACCCAGTACTTC
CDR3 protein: CASSPPSSGRRETQYF

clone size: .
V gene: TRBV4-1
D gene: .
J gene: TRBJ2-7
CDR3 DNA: TGCGCCAGCAGCCAAGACCAGAACCCCTACGAGCAGTACTTC
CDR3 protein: CASSQDQNPYEQYF

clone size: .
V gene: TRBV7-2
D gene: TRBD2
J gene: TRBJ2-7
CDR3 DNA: TGTGCCAGCAGCCCCCCATCTAGCGGGAGTGCCCCCCGGCAGTACTTC
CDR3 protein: CASSPPSSGSAPRQYF

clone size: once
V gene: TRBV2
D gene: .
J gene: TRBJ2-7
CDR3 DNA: TGTGCCAGCAGTGGCCTGGGGGGGCAGGGCCCGGTCGAGCAGTACTTC
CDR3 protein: CASSGLGGQGPVEQYF

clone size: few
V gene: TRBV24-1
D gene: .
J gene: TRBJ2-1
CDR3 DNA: TGTGCCACCAGTCCCTCTAACGGACTAATCGCTGAGCAGTTCTTC
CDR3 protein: CATSPSNGLIAEQFF

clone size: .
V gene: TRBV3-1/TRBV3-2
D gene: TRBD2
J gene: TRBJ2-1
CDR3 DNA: TGTGCCAGCAGTCCAACGGGACTAGCGAGTGAGCAGTTCTTC
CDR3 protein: CASSPTGLASEQFF

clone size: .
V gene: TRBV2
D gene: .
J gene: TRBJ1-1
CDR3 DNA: TGTGCCAGCAGTAGGGACACCACGAACACTGAAGCTTTCTTT
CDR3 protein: CASSRDTTNTEAFF

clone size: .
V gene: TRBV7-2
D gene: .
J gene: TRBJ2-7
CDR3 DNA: TGTGCCAGCAGCTCCAGCTCCTACGAGCAGTACTTC
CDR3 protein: CASSSSSYEQYF

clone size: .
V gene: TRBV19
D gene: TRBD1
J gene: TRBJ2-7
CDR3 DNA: TGTGCCACCCCTGGCCCGGGGGGACAGGGAGACTACGAGCAGTACTTC
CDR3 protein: CATPGPGGQGDYEQYF

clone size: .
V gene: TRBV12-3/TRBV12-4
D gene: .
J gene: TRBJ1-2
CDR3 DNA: TGTGCCAGCTCAGATTCAGGCGGCTACACCTTC
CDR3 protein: CASSDSGGYTF

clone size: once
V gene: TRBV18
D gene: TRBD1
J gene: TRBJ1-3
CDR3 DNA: TGTGCCAGCTCATCCAGTCTTTCAGGGGGCTCTGGAAACACCATATATTTT
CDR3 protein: CASSSSLSGGSGNTIYF

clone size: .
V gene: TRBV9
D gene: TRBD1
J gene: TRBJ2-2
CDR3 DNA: TGTGCCAGCAGCCCCTCAATTTTTACCGGACCCGGGACAGGGACCGGGGAGCTGTTTTTT
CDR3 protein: CASSPSIFTGPGTGTGELFF

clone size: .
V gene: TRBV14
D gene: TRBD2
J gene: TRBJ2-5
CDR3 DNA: TGTGCCAGCAGCCAAGAGAGAGCGGGAGGGCCGGAGGAGACCCAGTACTTC
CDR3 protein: CASSQERAGGPEETQYF